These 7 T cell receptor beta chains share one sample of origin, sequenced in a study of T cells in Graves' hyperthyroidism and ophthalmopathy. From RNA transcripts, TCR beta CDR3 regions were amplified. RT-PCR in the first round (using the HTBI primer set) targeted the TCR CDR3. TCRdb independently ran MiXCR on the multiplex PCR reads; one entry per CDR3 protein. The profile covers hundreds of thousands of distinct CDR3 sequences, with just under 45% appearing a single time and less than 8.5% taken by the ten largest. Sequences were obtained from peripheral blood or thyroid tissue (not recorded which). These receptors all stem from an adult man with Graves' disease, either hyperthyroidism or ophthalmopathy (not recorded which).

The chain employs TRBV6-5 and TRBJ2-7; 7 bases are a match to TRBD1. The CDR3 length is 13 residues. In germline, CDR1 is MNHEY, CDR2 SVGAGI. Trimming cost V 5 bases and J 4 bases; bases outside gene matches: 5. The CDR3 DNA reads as TGTGCCAGCAGTGATGAACAGGGGTACGAGCAGTACTTC. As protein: CASSDEQGYEQYF.

CDR3 amino acids: CASSYRPNYGYTF. Here the CDR3 DNA reads TGTGCCAGCAGCTACAGGCCTAACTATGGCTACACCTTC. The V call is TRBV12-3 or TRBV12-4, the J call TRBJ1-2, with a tentative D call TRBD1 (5 bases). CDR3 size: 13 residues. With 6 bases removed from V and 0 bases from J, the gap between germline ends came to 8 bases.

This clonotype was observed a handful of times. In DNA, the CDR3 is TGTGCCAGCAGCCCGAAGGGACAGGGCGACTATGGCTACACCTTC. This sequence encodes CASSPKGQGDYGYTF. The chain combines TRBV2 with TRBJ1-2; 9 bases agree with TRBD1. This CDR3 has 15 amino acids. V gave up 6 bases and J gave up 3 bases; unmatched junction bases: 8. Per germline, CDR1 SNHLY and CDR2 FYNNEI. The entire variable domain, with the rest obtained from reference TRBV2 and TRBJ1-2, is as follows: EPEVTQTPSHQVTQMGQEVILRCVPISNHLYFYWYRQILGQKVEFLVSFYNNEISEKSEIFDDQFSVERPDGSNFTLKIRSTKLEDSAMYFCASSPKGQGDYGYTFGSGTRLTVV.

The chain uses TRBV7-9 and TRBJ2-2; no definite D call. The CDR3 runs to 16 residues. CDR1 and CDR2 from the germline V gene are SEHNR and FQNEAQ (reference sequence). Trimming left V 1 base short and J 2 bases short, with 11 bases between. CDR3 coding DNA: TGTGCCAGCAGCTTAGGGACGACCCTAAACACCGGGGAGCTGTTTTTT. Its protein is CASSLGTTLNTGELFF.

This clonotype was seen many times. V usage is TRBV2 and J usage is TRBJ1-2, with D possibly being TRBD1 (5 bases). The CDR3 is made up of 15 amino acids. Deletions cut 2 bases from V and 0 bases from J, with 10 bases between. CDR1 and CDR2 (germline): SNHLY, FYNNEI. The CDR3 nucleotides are TGTGCCAGCAGTGAATATGAAGGGGCTAACTATGGCTACACCTTC. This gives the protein CASSEYEGANYGYTF.

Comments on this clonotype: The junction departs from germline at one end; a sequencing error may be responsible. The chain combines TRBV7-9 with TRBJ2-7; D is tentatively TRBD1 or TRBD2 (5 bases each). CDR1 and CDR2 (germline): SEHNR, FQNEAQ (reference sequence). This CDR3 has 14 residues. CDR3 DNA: TGTGCCAGCAACTTAGCAGGGACGACCTACGAGCAGTACTTC. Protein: CASNLAGTTYEQYF.

The CDR3 bases are TGTGCCAGTAGGGCCAGTCAGCCCCAGCATTTT. Protein product: CASRASQPQHF. The rearrangement uses TRBV2 and TRBJ1-5; D ambiguous. V was cut by 9 bases and J by 6 bases, with 9 bases left in between. CDR1 is SNHLY, CDR2 FYNNEI, per germline. The CDR3 is 11 residues long.